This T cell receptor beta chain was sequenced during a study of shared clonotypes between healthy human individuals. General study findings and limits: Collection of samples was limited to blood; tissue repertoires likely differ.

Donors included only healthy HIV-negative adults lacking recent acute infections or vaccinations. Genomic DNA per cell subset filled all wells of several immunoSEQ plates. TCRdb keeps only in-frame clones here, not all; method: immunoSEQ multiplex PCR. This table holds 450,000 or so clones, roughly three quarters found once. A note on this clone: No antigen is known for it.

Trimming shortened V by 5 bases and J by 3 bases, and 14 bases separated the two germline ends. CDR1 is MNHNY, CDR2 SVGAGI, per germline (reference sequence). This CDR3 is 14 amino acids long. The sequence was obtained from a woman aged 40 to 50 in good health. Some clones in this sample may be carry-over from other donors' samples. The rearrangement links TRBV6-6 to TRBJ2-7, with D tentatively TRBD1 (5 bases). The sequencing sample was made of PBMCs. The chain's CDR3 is CASSPAQGVYEQYF. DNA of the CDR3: TGTGCCAGCAGTCCGGCCCAAGGGGTCTACGAGCAGTACTTC.